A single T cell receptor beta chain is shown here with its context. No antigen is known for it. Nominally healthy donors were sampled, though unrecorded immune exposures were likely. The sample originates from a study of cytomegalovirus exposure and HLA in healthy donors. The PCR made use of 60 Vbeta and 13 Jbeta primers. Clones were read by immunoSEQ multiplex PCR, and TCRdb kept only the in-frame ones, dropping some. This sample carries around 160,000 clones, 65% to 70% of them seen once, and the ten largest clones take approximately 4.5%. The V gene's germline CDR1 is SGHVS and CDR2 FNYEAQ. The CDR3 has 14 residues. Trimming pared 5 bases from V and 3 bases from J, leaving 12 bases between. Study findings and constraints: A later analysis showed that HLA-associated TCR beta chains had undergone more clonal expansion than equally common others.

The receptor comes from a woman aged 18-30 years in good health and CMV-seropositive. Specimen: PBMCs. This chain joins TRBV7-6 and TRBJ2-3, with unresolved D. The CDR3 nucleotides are TGTGCCAGCAGCGTATCCCCTTCGACAGATACGCAGTATTTT. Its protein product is CASSVSPSTDTQYF.